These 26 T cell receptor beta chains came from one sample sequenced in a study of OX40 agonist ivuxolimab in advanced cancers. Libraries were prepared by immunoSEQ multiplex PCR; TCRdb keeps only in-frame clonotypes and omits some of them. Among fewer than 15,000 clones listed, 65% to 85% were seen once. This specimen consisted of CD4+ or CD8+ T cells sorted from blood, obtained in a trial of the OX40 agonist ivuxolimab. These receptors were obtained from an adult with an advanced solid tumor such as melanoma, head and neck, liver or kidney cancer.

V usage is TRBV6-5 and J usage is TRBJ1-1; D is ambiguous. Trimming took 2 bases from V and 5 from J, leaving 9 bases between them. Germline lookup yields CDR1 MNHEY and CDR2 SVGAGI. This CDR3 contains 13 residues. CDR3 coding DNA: TGTGCCAGCAGTTACGTAGGTCGAACTGAAGCTTTCTTT. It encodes CASSYVGRTEAFF.

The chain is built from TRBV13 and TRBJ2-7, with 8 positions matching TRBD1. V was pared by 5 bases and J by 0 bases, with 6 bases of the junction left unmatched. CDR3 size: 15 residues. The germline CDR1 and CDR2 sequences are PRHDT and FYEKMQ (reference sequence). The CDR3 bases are TGTGCCAGCAGCACCCGACAGGGGAGCTCCTACGAGCAGTACTTC. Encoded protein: CASSTRQGSSYEQYF.

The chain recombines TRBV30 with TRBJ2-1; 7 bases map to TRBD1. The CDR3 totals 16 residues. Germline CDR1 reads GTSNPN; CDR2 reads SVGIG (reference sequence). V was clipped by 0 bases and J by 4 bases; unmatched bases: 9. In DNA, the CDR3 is TGTGCCTGGAGTGTAAAGCCGGGACAGTATTACAATGAGCAGTTCTTC. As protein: CAWSVKPGQYYNEQFF.

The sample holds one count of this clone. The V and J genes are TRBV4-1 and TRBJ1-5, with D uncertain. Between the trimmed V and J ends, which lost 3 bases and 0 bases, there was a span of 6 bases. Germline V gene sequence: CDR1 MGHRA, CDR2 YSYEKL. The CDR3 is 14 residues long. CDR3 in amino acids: CASSHTDSNQPQHF. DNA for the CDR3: TGCGCCAGCAGCCATACAGATAGCAATCAGCCCCAGCATTTT.

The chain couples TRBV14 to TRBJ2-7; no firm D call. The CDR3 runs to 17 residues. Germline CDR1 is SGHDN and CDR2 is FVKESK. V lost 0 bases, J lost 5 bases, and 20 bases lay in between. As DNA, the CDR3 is TGTGCCAGCAGCCAAGATAACCGGGTCAACCGCTTGGACGAGCAGTACTTC. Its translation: CASSQDNRVNRLDEQYF.

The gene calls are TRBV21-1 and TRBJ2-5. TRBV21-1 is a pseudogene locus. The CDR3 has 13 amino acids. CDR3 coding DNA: TGTGCCAGGCCCCCCGGGCGCAGAGAGACCCAGTACTTC. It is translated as CARPPGRRETQYF.

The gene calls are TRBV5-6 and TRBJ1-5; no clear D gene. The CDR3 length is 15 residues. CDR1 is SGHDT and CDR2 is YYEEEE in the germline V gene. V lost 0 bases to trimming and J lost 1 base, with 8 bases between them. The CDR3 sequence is CASSLGTASNQPQHF. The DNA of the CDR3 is TGTGCCAGCAGCTTGGGAACAGCCAGCAATCAGCCCCAGCATTTT. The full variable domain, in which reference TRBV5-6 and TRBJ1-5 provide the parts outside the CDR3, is DAGVTQSPTHLIKTRGQQVTLRCSPKSGHDTVSWYQQALGQGPQFIFQYYEEEERQRGNFPDRFSGHQFPNYSSELNVNALLLGDSALYLCASSLGTASNQPQHFGDGTRLSIL.

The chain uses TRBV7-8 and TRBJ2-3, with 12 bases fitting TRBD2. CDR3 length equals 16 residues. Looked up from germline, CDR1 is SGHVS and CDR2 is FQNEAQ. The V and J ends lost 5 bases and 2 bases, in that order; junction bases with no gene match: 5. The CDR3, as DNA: TGTGCCAGCAGCCCCCGACTAGCGGGGGACACAGATACGCAGTATTTT. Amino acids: CASSPRLAGDTDTQYF.

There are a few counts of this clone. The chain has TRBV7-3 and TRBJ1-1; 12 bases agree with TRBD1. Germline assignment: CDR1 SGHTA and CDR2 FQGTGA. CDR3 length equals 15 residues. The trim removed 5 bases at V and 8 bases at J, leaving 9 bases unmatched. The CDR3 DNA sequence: TGTGCCAGCAGCCCAGTAGGGGGGACAGGGGGCGAAGCTTTCTTT. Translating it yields CASSPVGGTGGEAFF.

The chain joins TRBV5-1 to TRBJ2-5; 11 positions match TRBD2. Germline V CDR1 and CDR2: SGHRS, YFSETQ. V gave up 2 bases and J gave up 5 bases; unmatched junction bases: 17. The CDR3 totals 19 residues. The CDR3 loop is CASSLGLYERTSGLETQYF. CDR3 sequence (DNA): TGCGCCAGCAGCTTAGGTCTGTATGAAAGGACTAGCGGGTTGGAGACCCAGTACTTC.

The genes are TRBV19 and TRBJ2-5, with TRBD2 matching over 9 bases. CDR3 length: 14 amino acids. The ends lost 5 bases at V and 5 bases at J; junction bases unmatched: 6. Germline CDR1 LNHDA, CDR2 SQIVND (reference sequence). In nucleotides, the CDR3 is TGTGCCAGTAGTCTTAGCGGGAGCGTGGAGACCCAGTACTTC. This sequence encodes CASSLSGSVETQYF. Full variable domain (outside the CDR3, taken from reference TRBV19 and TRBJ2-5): DGGITQSPKYLFRKEGQNVTLSCEQNLNHDAMYWYRQDPGQGLRLIYYSQIVNDFQKGDIAEGYSVSREKKESFPLTVTSAQKNPTAFYLCASSLSGSVETQYFGPGTRLLVL.

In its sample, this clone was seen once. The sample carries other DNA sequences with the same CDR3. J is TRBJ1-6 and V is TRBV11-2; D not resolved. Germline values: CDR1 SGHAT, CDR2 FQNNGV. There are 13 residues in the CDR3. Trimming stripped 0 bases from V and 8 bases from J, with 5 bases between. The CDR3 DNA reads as TGTGCCAGCAGCTTAGAATCCGATTCACCCCTCCACTTT. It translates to CASSLESDSPLHF.

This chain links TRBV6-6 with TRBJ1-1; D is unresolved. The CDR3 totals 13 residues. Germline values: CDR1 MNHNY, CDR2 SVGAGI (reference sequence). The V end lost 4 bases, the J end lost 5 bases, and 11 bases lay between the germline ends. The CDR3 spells CASSSRKGTEAFF. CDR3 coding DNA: TGTGCCAGCAGTTCGCGAAAGGGTACTGAAGCTTTCTTT.

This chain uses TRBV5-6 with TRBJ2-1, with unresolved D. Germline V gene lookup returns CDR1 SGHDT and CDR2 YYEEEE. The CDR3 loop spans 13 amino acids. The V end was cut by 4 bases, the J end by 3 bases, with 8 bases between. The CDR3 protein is CASSHELYNEQFF. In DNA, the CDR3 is TGTGCCAGCAGCCACGAACTCTACAATGAGCAGTTCTTC. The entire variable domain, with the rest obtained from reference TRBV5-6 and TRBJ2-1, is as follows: DAGVTQSPTHLIKTRGQQVTLRCSPKSGHDTVSWYQQALGQGPQFIFQYYEEEERQRGNFPDRFSGHQFPNYSSELNVNALLLGDSALYLCASSHELYNEQFFGPGTRLTVL.

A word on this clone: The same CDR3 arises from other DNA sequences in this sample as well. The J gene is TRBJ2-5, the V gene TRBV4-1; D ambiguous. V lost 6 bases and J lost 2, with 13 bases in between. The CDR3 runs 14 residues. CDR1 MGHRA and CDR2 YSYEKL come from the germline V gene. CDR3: CASSPSSSQETQYF. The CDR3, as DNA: TGCGCCAGCAGTCCAAGCTCCTCGCAAGAGACCCAGTACTTC.

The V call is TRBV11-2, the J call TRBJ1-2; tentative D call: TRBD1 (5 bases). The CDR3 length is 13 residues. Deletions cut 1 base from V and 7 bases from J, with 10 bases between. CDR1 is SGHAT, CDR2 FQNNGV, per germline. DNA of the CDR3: TGTGCCAGCAGCTTAGTGGCAAGGGGTGGCTACACCTTC. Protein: CASSLVARGGYTF.

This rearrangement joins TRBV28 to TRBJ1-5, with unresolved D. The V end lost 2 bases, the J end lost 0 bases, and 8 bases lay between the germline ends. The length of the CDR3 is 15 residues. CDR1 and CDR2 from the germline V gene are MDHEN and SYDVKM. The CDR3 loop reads CASSLQASSNQPQHF. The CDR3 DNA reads TGTGCCAGCAGTTTACAGGCCAGTAGCAATCAGCCCCAGCATTTT. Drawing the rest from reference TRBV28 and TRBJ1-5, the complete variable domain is DVKVTQSSRYLVKRTGEKVFLECVQDMDHENMFWYRQDPGLGLRLIYFSYDVKMKEKGDIPEGYSVSREKKERFSLILESASTNQTSMYLCASSLQASSNQPQHFGDGTRLSIL.

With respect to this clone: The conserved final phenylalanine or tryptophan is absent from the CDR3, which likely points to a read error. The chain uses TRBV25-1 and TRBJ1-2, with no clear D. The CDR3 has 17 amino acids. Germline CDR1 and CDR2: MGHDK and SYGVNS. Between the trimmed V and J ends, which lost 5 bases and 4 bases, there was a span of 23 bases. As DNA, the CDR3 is TGTGCCAGCAGTTCGCGGCGAGAACTAGGAAGGACCTATGGCTACACCCTC. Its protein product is CASSSRRELGRTYGYTL.

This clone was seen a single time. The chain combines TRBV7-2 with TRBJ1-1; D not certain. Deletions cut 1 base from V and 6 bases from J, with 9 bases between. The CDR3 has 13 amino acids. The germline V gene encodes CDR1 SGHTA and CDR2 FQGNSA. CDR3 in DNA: TGTGCCAGCAGCTTAGGAGTTGGGTCTGAAGCTTTCTTT. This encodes CASSLGVGSEAFF.

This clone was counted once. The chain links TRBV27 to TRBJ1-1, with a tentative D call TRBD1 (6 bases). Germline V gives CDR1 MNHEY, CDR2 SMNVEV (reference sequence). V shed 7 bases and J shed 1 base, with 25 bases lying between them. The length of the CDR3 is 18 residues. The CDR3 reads CASMAPWWDTEKNTEAFF. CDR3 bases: TGTGCCAGCATGGCCCCATGGTGGGACACTGAAAAGAACACTGAAGCTTTCTTT.

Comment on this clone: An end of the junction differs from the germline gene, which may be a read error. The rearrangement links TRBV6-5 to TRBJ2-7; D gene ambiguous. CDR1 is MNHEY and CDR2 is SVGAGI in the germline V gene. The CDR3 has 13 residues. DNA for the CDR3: TGTGCCATCAGTCCAGACCCCTCCTACGAGCAGTACTTC. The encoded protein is CAISPDPSYEQYF.

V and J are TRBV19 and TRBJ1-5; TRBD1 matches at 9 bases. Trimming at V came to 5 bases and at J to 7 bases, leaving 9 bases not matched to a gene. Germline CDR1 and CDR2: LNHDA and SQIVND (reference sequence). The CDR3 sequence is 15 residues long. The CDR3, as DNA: TGTGCCAGTAGTTCACAGGACAGGGGAGCCCAGCCCCAGCATTTT. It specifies CASSSQDRGAQPQHF.

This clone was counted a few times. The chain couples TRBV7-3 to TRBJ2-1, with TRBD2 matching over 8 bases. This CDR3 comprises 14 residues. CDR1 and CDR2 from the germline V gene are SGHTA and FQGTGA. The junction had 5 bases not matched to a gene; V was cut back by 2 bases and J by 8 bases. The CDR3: CASSLSLAGDEQFF. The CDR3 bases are TGTGCCAGCAGCTTATCGCTAGCGGGTGATGAGCAGTTCTTC.

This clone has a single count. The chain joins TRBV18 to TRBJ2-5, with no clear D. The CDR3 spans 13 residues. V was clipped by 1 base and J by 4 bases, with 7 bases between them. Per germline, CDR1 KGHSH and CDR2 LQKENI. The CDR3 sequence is CASSPQELETQYF. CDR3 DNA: TGTGCCAGCTCACCACAGGAGTTAGAGACCCAGTACTTC.

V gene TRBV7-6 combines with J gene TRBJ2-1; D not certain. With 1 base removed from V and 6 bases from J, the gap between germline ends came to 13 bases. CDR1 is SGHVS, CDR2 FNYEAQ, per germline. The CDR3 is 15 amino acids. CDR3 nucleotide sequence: TGTGCCAGCAGCTTAGTTCTGGGCCCCGCCAATGAGCAGTTCTTC. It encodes CASSLVLGPANEQFF.

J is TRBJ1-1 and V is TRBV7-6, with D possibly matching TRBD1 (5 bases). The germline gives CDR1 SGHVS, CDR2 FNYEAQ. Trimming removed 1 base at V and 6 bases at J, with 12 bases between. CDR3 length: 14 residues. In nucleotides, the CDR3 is TGTGCCAGCAGCTTAGGTAGGGGTTCCTCTGAAGCTTTCTTT. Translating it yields CASSLGRGSSEAFF.